This TCR beta chain was sequenced in a study of tumor-infiltrating lymphocytes in primary liver carcinoma. On the study more broadly: Staging of the tumors gave T1-T3 N0M0, with widths of about 4.2 to 11 cm. General study results and limits: Present in all five tumor regions were only about 7.5-24% of the top clones.

The germline gives CDR1 WSHSY, CDR2 SAAADI. There are 15 residues in the CDR3. V lost 2 bases, J lost 6 bases, and 17 bases lay in between. Remarks on this clonotype: Its antigen is still unknown.

RNA and DNA were co-extracted from around 20-30 mg of unsorted bulk tissue. With chronic HBV infection, the patients were also treatment-naive. A primer in the constant region served to generate TCR beta cDNA from 450 to 650 ng of total RNA. Slightly modified ARM-PCR with three nested multiplex PCR rounds yielded TCR beta libraries. PCR rounds one and two used TRBV1-TRBV30 forward primers with a C-beta reverse primer for around 9 cycles each. TCRdb used MiXCR to reprocess the multiplex PCR reads, holding one entry per CDR3 protein. The table shows about 200,000 distinct CDR3 sequences, with about 82% occurring only once.

The chain employs TRBV10-2 and TRBJ2-7; D gene ambiguous. Sample: tumor tissue from primary liver carcinoma. The clonotype was recovered from a man between 40 and 49 years old with primary liver carcinoma and hepatitis B virus infection. CDR3 nucleotides: TGCGCCAGCAGTGAGCAGCAACTCGCGAGAGTCGAGCAGTACTTC. Its protein is CASSEQQLARVEQYF.